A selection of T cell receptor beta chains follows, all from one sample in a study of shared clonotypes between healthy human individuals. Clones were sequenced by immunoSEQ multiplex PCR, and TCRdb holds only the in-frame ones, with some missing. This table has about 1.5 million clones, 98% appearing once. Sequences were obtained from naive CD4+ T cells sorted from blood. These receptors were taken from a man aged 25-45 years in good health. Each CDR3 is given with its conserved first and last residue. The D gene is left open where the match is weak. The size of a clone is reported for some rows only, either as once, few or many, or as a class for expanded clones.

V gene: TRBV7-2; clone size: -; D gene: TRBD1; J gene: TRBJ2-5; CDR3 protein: CASSLGGQGGQETQYF; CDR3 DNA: TGTGCCAGCAGCTTAGGAGGACAGGGTGGCCAAGAGACCCAGTACTTC
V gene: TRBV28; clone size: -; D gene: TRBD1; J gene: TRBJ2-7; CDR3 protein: CASSSGTGVYEQYF; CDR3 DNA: TGTGCCAGCAGCTCCGGGACAGGAGTTTACGAGCAGTACTTC
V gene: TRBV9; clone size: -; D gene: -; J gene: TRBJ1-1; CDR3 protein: CASSKKEGTEAFF; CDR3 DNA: TGTGCCAGCAGCAAAAAGGAGGGCACTGAAGCTTTCTTT
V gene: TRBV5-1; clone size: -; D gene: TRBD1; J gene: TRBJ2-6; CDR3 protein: CASSLVVPDRGSGANVLTF; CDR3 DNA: TGCGCCAGCAGCTTGGTCGTTCCGGACAGGGGCTCTGGGGCCAACGTCCTGACTTTC
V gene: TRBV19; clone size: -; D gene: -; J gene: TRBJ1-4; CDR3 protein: CASSLTGEKLFF; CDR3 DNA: TGTGCCAGTAGTTTAACAGGAGAAAAACTGTTTTTT
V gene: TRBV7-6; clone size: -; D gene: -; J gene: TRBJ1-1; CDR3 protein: CASSLGVGAEAFF; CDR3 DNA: TGTGCCAGCAGCTTAGGAGTGGGGGCTGAAGCTTTCTTT
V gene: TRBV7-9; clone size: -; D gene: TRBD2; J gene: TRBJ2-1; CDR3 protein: CATGRGGSYNEQFF; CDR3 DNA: TGTGCCACAGGTCGGGGGGGATCCTACAATGAGCAGTTCTTC
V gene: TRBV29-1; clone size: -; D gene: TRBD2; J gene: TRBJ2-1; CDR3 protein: CSVSFGRGYEQFF; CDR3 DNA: TGCAGCGTCTCCTTTGGGAGGGGATATGAGCAGTTCTTC
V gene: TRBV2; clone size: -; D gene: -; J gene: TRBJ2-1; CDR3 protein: CASRTSFNNEQFF; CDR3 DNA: TGTGCCAGCAGGACTAGTTTCAACAATGAGCAGTTCTTC
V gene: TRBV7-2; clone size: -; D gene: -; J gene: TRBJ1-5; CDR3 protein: CASSRDSLDQPQHF; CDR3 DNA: TGTGCCAGCAGCCGTGACAGTTTAGATCAGCCCCAGCATTTT
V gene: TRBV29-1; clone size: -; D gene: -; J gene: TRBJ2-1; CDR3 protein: CSVDRVNEQFF; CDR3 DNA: TGCAGCGTTGATCGCGTCAATGAGCAGTTCTTC
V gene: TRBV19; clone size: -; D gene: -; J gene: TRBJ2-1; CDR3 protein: CASRETGVSYNEQFF; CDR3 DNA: TGTGCCAGTAGGGAGACAGGAGTCTCCTACAATGAGCAGTTCTTC
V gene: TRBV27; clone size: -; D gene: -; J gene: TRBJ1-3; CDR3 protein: CASSLQGPGNTIYF; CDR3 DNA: TGTGCCAGCAGTTTACAAGGTCCTGGAAACACCATATATTTT
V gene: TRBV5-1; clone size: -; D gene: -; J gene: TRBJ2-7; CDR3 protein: CASSLVSDYEQYF; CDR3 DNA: TGCGCCAGCAGCTTGGTATCAGACTACGAGCAGTACTTC
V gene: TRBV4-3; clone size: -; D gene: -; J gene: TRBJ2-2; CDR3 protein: CASSRGGLPDTGELFF; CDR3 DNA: TGCGCCAGCAGCCGTGGAGGACTACCGGACACCGGGGAGCTGTTTTTT
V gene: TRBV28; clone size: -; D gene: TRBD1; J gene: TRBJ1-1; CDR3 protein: CASTRGDRAEAFF; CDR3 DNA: TGTGCCAGCACGAGAGGGGACAGGGCCGAAGCTTTCTTT
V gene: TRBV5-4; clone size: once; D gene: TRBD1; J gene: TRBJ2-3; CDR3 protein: CASSRGQGGFTDTQYF; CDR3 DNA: TGTGCCAGCAGCCGAGGACAGGGGGGTTTTACAGATACGCAGTATTTT
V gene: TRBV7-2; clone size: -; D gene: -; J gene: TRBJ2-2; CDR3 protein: CASSSTASTGELFF; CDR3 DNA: TGTGCCAGCAGCTCGACAGCGAGCACCGGGGAGCTGTTTTTT
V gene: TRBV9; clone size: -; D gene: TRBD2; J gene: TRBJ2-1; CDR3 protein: CASSAGTSANNEQFF; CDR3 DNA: TGTGCCAGCAGCGCCGGGACTAGCGCTAACAATGAGCAGTTCTTC
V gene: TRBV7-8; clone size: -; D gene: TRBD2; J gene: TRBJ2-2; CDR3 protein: CASIKTSGRAFRPPTGELFF; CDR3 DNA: TGTGCCAGCATTAAGACTAGCGGGAGGGCCTTCAGGCCCCCCACCGGGGAGCTGTTTTTT